This T cell receptor (beta chain) stems from a study of cytomegalovirus exposure and HLA in healthy donors. This clone appeared a few times. CDR1 and CDR2 from the germline V gene are SEHNR and FQNEAQ (reference sequence). Trimming cost V 1 base and J 3 bases; bases outside gene matches: 5. The CDR3 has 16 amino acids. A multiplex PCR was run with 60 Vbeta primers and 13 Jbeta primers. Data came from immunoSEQ multiplex PCR; TCRdb stores just in-frame clones and leaves some out. The sample yields some 120,000 clones, 15% seen once. This TCR was sampled from a woman under 30 in good health and CMV-seronegative. Material: PBMCs. J is TRBJ2-1 and V is TRBV7-9; 8 bases agree with TRBD1. The CDR3 loop is CASSLEQGAFYNEQFF. CDR3 nucleotide sequence: TGTGCCAGCAGCTTAGAGCAGGGGGCCTTCTACAATGAGCAGTTCTTC. The whole variable domain, remainder taken from reference TRBV7-9 and TRBJ2-1, is DTGVSQNPRHKITKRGQNVTFRCDPISEHNRLYWYRQTLGQGPEFLTYFQNEAQLEKSRLLSDRFSAERPKGSFSTLEIQRTEQGDSAMYLCASSLEQGAFYNEQFFGPGTRLTVL.